This TCR beta chain was recovered during a study of T-cell reconstitution after alpha-beta-depleted transplantation in children (dated by TCRdb to the mid-2010s). Background for the entire study: Using TCR repertoire profiling, the study followed T-cell immune reconstitution in a quantitative way in children after TCRalphabeta/CD19-depleted allogeneic hematopoietic cell transplantation. Broad study findings and their caveats: In some patients, the high TCRbeta diversity seen at day 60 was put down to recipient T cells and intrathymic progenitors that had survived conditioning. The frequencies of hyperexpanded clones fell over the following months, and after one year, T-cell counts and TCRbeta diversity were mostly attributed to newly produced T cells. About two months after transplant, the apparently early recovery of alphabetaT-cell counts reportedly depended on just several hundred clones that had expanded rapidly and came from non-depleted graft cells.

Preparation of the library involved PCR. Sequencing instrument: Illumina HiSeq 2500. Molecular barcoding was employed in the preparation of TCR libraries, with unique molecular identifiers being used to normalize TCRbeta repertoire quantification. Using fastp trimming at Q25 and MiXCR clonotype assembly, TCRdb reanalyzed the public sequencing data and kept in-frame beta chains. Each record represents a unique CDR3 protein, reported with the most common genes and DNA among its rows. The sample profile shows 200,000 to 250,000 distinct CDR3 sequences; roughly 25% of them were found once. About 4.8% of the sample rests with the top ten. Deletion took 3 bases off V and 3 bases off J, with a span of 15 bases between the germline ends. The CDR3 contains 15 residues, cysteine and phenylalanine counted. Only the CDR3 DNA is retained, 45 bases long and in frame from the first base. CDR1 and CDR2 (MNHEY, SVGAGI) derive from the germline V gene.

The treatment or condition label for this specimen denotes: allogeneic hematopoietic cell transplantation with graft depleted of TCRalphabeta T cells and CD19 B cells. TCRalphabeta/CD19-depleted allogeneic hematopoietic cell grafts were given to the transplant recipients, all of whom were children. This clonotype was observed a handful of times. Its binding antigen is unknown. No per-base quality is available; no much larger clone lies one base away. The chain uses TRBV6-5 and TRBJ2-7, with no confident D gene call. The material was PBMCs, mostly from graft donor cells, obtained 360 days after TCRalphabeta/CD19-depleted stem cell transplant. The TCR comes from a female patient between 2 and 15 years old who had a stem cell transplant for congenital amegakaryocytic thrombocytopenia, so the T cells may come from the graft donor. For the CDR3, the sequence is CASSYRNSPYYEQYF. The nucleotides read TGTGCCAGCAGTTATAGGAACTCACCATACTACGAGCAGTACTTC.